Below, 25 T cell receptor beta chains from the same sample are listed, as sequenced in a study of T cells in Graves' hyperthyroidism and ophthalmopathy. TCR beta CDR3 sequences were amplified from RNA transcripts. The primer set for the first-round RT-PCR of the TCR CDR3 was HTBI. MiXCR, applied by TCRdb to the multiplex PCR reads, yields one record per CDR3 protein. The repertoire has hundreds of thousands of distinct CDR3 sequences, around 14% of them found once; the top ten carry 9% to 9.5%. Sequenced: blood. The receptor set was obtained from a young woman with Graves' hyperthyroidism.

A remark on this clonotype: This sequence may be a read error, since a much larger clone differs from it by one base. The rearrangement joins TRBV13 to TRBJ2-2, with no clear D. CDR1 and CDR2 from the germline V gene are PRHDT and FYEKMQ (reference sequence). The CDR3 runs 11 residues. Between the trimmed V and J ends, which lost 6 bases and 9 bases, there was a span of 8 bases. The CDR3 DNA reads TGTGCCAGCAGTGAAGCCAGGGAGCTGTTTTTT. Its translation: CASSEARELFF. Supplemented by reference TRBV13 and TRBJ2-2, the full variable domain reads AAGVIQSPRHLIKEKRETATLKCYPIPRHDTVYWYQQGPGQDPQFLISFYEKMQSDKGSIPDRFSAQQFSDYHSELNMSSLELGDSALYFCASSEARELFFGEGSRLTVL.

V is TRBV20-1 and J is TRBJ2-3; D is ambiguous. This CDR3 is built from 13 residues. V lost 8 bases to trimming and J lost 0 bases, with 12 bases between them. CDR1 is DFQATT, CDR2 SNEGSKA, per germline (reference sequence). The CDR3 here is CSFLLASTDTQYF. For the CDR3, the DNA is TGCAGTTTCCTGTTAGCTAGCACAGATACGCAGTATTTT.

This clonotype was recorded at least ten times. The DNA of the CDR3 is TGTGCCAGCAGCTACCGGGAGAATGAAGCTTTCTTT. Its protein is CASSYRENEAFF. The chain has TRBV4-2 and TRBJ1-1; D not resolved. V lost 5 bases to trimming and J lost 7 bases, with 11 bases between them. This CDR3 is built from 12 residues. Germline CDR1 reads LGHNA; CDR2 reads YNFKEQ.

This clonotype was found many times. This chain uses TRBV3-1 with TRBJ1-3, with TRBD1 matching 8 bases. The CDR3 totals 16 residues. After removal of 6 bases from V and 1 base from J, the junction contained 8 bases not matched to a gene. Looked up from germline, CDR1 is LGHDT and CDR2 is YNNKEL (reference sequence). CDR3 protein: CASRQGAFMSGNTIYF. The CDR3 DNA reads TGTGCCAGCAGGCAGGGGGCCTTTATGTCTGGAAACACCATATATTTT.

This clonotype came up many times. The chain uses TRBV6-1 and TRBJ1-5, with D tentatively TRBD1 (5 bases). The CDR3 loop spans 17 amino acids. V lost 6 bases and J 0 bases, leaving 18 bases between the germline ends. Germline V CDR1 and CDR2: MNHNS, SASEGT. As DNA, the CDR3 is TGTGCCAGCAGGTCGGTCGGGGGACGGTATAGCAATCAGCCCCAGCATTTT. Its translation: CASRSVGGRYSNQPQHF.

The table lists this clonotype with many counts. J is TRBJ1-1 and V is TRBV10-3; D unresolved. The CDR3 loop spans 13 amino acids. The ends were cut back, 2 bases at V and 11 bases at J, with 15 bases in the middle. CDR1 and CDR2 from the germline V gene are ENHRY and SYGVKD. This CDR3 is CAISEEGVAGAFF. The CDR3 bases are TGTGCCATCAGTGAGGAGGGAGTGGCCGGGGCTTTCTTT.

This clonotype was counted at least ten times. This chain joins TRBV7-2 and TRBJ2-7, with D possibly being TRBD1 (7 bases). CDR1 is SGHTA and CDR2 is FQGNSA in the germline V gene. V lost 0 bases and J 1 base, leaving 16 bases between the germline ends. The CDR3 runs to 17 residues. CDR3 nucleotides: TGTGCCAGCAGCTTAGCTGCGGGACAGATCTATTCCTACGAGCAGTACTTC. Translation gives CASSLAAGQIYSYEQYF.

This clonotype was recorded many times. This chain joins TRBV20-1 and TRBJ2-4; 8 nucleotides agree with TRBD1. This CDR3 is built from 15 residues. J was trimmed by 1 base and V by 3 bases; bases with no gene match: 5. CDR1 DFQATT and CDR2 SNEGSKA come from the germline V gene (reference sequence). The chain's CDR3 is CSARSGGEAKNIQYF. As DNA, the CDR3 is TGCAGTGCTAGGTCAGGGGGCGAGGCCAAAAACATTCAGTACTTC.

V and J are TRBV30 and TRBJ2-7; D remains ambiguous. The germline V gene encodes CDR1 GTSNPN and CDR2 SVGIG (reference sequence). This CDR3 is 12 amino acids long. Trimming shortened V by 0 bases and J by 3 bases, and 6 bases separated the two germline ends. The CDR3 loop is CAWSVTGYEQYF. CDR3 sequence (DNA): TGTGCCTGGAGTGTAACGGGCTACGAGCAGTACTTC.

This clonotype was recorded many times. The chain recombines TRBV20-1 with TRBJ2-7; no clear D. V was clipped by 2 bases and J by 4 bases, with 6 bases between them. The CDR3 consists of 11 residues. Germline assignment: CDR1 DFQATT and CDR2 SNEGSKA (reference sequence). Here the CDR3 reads CSARPEYEQYF. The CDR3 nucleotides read TGCAGTGCTAGACCTGAGTACGAGCAGTACTTC.

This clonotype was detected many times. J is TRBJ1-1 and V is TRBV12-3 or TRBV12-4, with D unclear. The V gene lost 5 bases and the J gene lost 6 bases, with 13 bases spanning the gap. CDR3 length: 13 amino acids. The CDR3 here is CASSPVFGPEAFF. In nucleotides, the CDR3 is TGTGCCAGCAGTCCTGTTTTTGGGCCTGAAGCTTTCTTT.

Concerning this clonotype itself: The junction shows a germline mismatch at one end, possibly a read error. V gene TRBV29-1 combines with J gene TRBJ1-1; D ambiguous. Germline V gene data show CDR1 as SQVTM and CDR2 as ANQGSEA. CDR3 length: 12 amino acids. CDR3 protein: CSADSPSTEALF. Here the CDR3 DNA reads TGCAGCGCGGACTCACCCAGCACTGAAGCTCTCTTT.

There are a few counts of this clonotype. The CDR3 protein is CATSRDRADTGELFF. CDR3 DNA sequence: TGTGCCACCAGCAGAGATAGGGCCGACACCGGGGAGCTGTTTTTT. The rearrangement uses TRBV15 and TRBJ2-2; D gene uncertain. V was trimmed by 0 bases and J by 3 bases, leaving 8 bases between them. This CDR3 comprises 15 residues. Germline V gene data show CDR1 as LNHNV and CDR2 as YYDKDF (reference sequence).

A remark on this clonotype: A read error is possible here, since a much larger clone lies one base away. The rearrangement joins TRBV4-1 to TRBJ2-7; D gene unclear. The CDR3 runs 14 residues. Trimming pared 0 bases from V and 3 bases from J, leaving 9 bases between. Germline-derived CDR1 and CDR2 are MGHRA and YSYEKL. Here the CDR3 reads CASSQESSLYEQYF. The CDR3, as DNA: TGCGCCAGCAGCCAAGAAAGCAGTCTCTACGAGCAGTACTTC.

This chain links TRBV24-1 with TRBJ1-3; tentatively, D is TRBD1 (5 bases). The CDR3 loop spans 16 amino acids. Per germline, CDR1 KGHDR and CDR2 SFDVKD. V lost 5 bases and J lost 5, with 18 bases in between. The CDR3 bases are TGTGCCACCAGTGTCCCACGGACATACCTTAGAAACACCATATATTTT. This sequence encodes CATSVPRTYLRNTIYF.

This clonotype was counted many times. CDR3: CASTSGTTNTEAFF. As DNA, the CDR3 is TGTGCCAGCACCTCAGGGACAACGAACACTGAAGCTTTCTTT. The gene calls are TRBV28 and TRBJ1-1; D possibly corresponds to TRBD1 (6 bases). The V gene lost 7 bases and the J gene lost 1 base, with 13 bases spanning the gap. Looked up from germline, CDR1 is MDHEN and CDR2 is SYDVKM. The CDR3 loop spans 14 amino acids.

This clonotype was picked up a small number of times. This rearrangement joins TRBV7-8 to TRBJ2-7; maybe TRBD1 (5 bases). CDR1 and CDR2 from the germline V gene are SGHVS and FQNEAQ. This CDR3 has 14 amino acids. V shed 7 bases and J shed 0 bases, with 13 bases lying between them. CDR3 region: CASIRNRSSYEQYF. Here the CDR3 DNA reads TGTGCCAGCATCCGAAACAGGAGCTCCTACGAGCAGTACTTC.

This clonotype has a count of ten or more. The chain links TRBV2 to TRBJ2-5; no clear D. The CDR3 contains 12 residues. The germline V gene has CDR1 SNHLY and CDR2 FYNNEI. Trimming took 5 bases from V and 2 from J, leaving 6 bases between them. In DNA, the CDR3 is TGTGCCAGCAGTCGTAAGCAAGAGACCCAGTACTTC. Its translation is CASSRKQETQYF.

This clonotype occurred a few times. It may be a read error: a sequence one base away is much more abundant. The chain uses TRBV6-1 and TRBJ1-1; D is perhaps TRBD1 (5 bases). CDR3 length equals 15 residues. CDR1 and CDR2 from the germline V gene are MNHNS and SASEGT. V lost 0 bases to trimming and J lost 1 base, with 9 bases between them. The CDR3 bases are TGTGCCAGCAGTGAAGCCGTAGGACAGAACACTGAAGCTTTCTTT. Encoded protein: CASSEAVGQNTEAFF.

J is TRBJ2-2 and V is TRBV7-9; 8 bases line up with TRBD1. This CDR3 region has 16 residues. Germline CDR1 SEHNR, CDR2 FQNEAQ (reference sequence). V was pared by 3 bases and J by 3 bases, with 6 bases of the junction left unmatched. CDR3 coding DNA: TGTGCCAGCAGCTTCAGACAGGGGATGGACACCGGGGAGCTGTTTTTT. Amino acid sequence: CASSFRQGMDTGELFF.

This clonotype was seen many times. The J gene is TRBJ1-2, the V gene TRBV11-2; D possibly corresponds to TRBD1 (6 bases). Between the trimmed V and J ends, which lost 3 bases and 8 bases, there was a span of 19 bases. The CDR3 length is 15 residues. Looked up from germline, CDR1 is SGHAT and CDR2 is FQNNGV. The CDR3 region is CASSLPGVFSLGYTF. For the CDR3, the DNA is TGTGCCAGCAGCTTGCCAGGGGTTTTTAGTTTGGGCTACACCTTC. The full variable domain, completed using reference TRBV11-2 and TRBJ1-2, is EAGVAQSPRYKIIEKRQSVAFWCNPISGHATLYWYQQILGQGPKLLIQFQNNGVVDDSQLPKDRFSAERLKGVDSTLKIQPAKLEDSAVYLCASSLPGVFSLGYTFGSGTRLTVV.

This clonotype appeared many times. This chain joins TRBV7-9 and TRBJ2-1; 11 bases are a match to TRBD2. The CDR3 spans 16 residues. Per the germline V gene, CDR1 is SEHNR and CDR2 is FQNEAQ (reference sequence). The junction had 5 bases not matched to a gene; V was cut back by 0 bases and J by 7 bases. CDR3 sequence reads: CASSLAPTSGVNEQFF. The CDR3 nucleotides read TGTGCCAGCAGCTTAGCGCCGACTAGCGGGGTTAATGAGCAGTTCTTC. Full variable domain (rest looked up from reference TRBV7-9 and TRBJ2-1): DTGVSQNPRHKITKRGQNVTFRCDPISEHNRLYWYRQTLGQGPEFLTYFQNEAQLEKSRLLSDRFSAERPKGSFSTLEIQRTEQGDSAMYLCASSLAPTSGVNEQFFGPGTRLTVL.

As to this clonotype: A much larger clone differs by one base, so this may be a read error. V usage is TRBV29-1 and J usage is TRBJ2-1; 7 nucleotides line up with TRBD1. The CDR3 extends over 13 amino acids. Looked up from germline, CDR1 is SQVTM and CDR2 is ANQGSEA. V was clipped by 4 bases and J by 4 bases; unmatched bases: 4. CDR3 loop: CSVGGGKYNEQFF. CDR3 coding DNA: TGCAGCGTTGGAGGGGGCAAGTACAATGAGCAGTTCTTC.

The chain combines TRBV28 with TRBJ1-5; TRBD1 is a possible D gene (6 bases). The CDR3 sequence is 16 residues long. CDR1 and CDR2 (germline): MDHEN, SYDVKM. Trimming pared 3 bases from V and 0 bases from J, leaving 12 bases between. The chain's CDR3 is CASSFKGTPSNQPQHF. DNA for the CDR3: TGTGCCAGCAGTTTTAAAGGGACACCTAGCAATCAGCCCCAGCATTTT.

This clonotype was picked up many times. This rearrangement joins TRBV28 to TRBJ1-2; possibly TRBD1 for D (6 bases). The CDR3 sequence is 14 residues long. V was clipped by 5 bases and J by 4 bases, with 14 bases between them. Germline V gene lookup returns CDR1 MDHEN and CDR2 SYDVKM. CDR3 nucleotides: TGTGCCAGCAGTCCCCCGGGGGGCCTCTATGGCTACACCTTC. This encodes CASSPPGGLYGYTF.